This T cell receptor (beta chain) was sequenced for a study of T cells in Graves' hyperthyroidism and ophthalmopathy. Study in general: Peripheral blood was collected at initial diagnosis, before any treatment.

Regarding the study as a whole: The model's output predicted ophthalmopathy at a median of 6.5 months prior to onset.

Individuals with ophthalmopathy presented a Clinical Activity Score of at least 3, a NOSPECS grade of at least 4 and a duration under 3 months. Exclusions: uncontrolled infection, other autoimmune disease, pregnancy, lactation. Trimming at V came to 10 bases and at J to 10 bases, leaving 9 bases not matched to a gene. The CDR3 covers 14 residues. Germline V gives CDR1 SGHNT, CDR2 YYREEE (reference sequence). Amplified TCR beta CDR3 regions came from RNA transcripts. Initially, a first-round RT-PCR of the TCR CDR3 employed the HTBI primer set. TCRdb processed the multiplex PCR reads anew with MiXCR; each CDR3 protein has one entry. Here the sample spans approximately 530,000 distinct CDR3 sequences, about 20% being singletons. This clonotype was seen more than once but under ten times. The antigen is unknown.

The chain recombines TRBV5-4 with TRBJ2-2; TRBD2 matches at 14 bases. Sequencing input: blood. The source is a man aged 35 to 55 with Graves' ophthalmopathy. The DNA for the CDR3 is TGTGCCCTCAGGGAGGGACTAGCGGGAGCGGAGCTGTTTTTT. It is translated as CALREGLAGAELFF.